The 23 T cell receptor beta chains in this list originate from one sample, sequenced in a study of monozygotic twins with inflammatory bowel disease. TCRdb reprocessed the 5' RACE reads, with one entry per CDR3 protein and no DNA. The sample has some 330,000 distinct CDR3 sequences. The material sequenced was blood. Source of these receptors: a human donor with ulcerative colitis or Crohn's disease, or a healthy co-twin of an affected twin (not recorded which).

The chain combines TRBV4-2 with TRBJ2-7; TCRdb gives TRBD2 as the D gene, but with no DNA this cannot be confirmed. This CDR3 is built from 14 residues. The germline gives CDR1 LGHNA, CDR2 YNFKEQ. The CDR3 loop reads CASSQGTSGYEQYF.

The chain recombines TRBV14 with TRBJ1-2. CDR3 length equals 12 residues. Germline CDR1 reads SGHDN; CDR2 reads FVKESK. The CDR3 reads CASSPQTWGYTF.

This chain links TRBV7-9 with TRBJ1-5; the TCRdb call, TRBD1, lacks DNA for checking. The CDR3 contains 13 residues. Per the germline V gene, CDR1 is SEHNR and CDR2 is FQNEAQ (reference sequence). CDR3 sequence: CASSLGRAEPQHF.

The J gene is TRBJ2-5, the V gene TRBV12-3 or TRBV12-4. The CDR3 totals 14 residues. The CDR3 loop reads CASSLIYYQETQYF.

CDR3 sequence: CASSPGTTSGANVLTF. The chain joins TRBV3-1 to TRBJ2-6; TCRdb selects TRBD1, and the lack of DNA leaves this call unchecked. Germline lookup yields CDR1 LGHDT and CDR2 YNNKEL (reference sequence). This CDR3 region has 16 residues.

The J gene is TRBJ2-1, the V gene TRBV5-1; TCRdb outputs TRBD1, but without DNA this stays unchecked. Germline loops: CDR1 SGHRS, CDR2 YFSETQ. This CDR3 is built from 14 residues. CDR3 in amino acids: CASSLDAGNNEQFF.

The CDR3 here is CASSPLGASEEQYF. The chain employs TRBV18 and TRBJ2-7. Germline V gene lookup returns CDR1 KGHSH and CDR2 LQKENI. CDR3 size: 14 residues. The complete variable domain, with remaining parts taken from reference TRBV18 and TRBJ2-7, reads NAGVMQNPRHLVRRRGQEARLRCSPMKGHSHVYWYRQLPEEGLKFMVYLQKENIIDESGMPKERFSAEFPKEGPSILRIQQVVRGDSAAYFCASSPLGASEEQYFGPGTRLTVT.

This chain links TRBV7-2 with TRBJ2-5; TCRdb reports TRBD1, a call that lacks DNA to check it against. Germline V gene lookup returns CDR1 SGHTA and CDR2 FQGNSA. CDR3 length: 13 amino acids. CDR3 in amino acids: CASRLAGAETQYF.

The chain uses TRBV11-2 and TRBJ2-7; the D call from TCRdb, TRBD1, cannot be confirmed without DNA. This CDR3 is 15 amino acids long. The V gene's germline CDR1 is SGHAT and CDR2 FQNNGV. The CDR3: CASSALGTGNYEQYF.

CDR3 sequence: CASSFFLGSTDTQYF. The chain recombines TRBV12-3 or TRBV12-4 with TRBJ2-3. The CDR3 extends over 15 amino acids.

V usage is TRBV12-3 or TRBV12-4 and J usage is TRBJ2-7; the TCRdb D gene call, TRBD1, has no DNA to confirm it. The CDR3 sequence is 15 residues long. This chain's CDR3 is CASSLAGQGISEQYF.

The gene calls are TRBV5-1 and TRBJ2-2. Germline V CDR1 and CDR2: SGHRS, YFSETQ. This CDR3 comprises 13 residues. This CDR3 reads CATTYTGTGELFF.

CDR3 residues: CASSTGTGGEETQYF. This chain links TRBV6-1 with TRBJ2-5; TCRdb lists TRBD1, though no DNA is available to test this call. This CDR3 has 15 residues. In germline, CDR1 is MNHNS, CDR2 SASEGT.

The chain uses TRBV7-2 and TRBJ2-3; TCRdb's assignment of TRBD1 cannot be checked, as there is no DNA. Germline values: CDR1 SGHTA, CDR2 FQGNSA. The CDR3 loop spans 17 amino acids. CDR3 sequence: CASSSTLGRGSSDTQYF.

V usage is TRBV28 and J usage is TRBJ1-2; the TCRdb call, TRBD1, lacks DNA for checking. The CDR3 is 14 amino acids. Germline loops: CDR1 MDHEN, CDR2 SYDVKM. CDR3 protein: CASRPRGTGDGYTF.

The CDR3 reads CASSRSSGETEAFF. The chain joins TRBV12-3 or TRBV12-4 to TRBJ1-1; the D call from TCRdb, TRBD1, cannot be confirmed without DNA. The CDR3 totals 14 residues.

The chain's CDR3 is CANVQTGRPEQFF. This sequence joins TRBV12-3 or TRBV12-4 and TRBJ2-1; the TRBD1 assignment by TCRdb is unverifiable without DNA. The CDR3 length is 13 residues.

The J gene is TRBJ1-5, the V gene TRBV6-2 or TRBV6-3; TCRdb calls TRBD1, which cannot be checked without DNA. This CDR3 is 14 amino acids long. CDR1 is MNHEY and CDR2 is SVGEGT in the germline V gene. The CDR3 spells CASSGTGRGQPQHF.

V is TRBV7-2 and J is TRBJ2-3; there is no DNA to check the TCRdb D call of TRBD2. This CDR3 is 16 amino acids long. Per germline, CDR1 SGHTA and CDR2 FQGNSA. The CDR3: CASSLSSSGRSDTQYF.

The CDR3 reads CASSYATGGVGQYF. The chain combines TRBV5-1 with TRBJ2-7; TCRdb's D call, TRBD1, is unchecked because there is no DNA. This CDR3 has 14 amino acids. Looked up from germline, CDR1 is SGHRS and CDR2 is YFSETQ.

The chain joins TRBV9 to TRBJ1-5. The CDR3 runs to 15 residues. From germline, CDR1 is SGDLS and CDR2 YYNGEE. The CDR3 spells CASSVGGLYNQPQHF.

V and J are TRBV13 and TRBJ2-7; TCRdb calls TRBD1, which cannot be checked without DNA. The germline CDR1 and CDR2 sequences are PRHDT and FYEKMQ (reference sequence). CDR3 length: 15 residues. The chain's CDR3 is CASSLGLEGLYEQYF.

This chain connects TRBV6-1 to TRBJ1-6; no DNA is available, so the TRBD1 call from TCRdb remains unchecked. This CDR3 comprises 15 residues. The V gene's germline CDR1 is MNHNS and CDR2 SASEGT. This CDR3 is CASSRGTGGGSLLHF.